This entry describes one T cell receptor beta chain. What it binds is not known. V lost 2 bases to trimming and J lost 4 bases, with 14 bases between them. The CDR3 consists of 14 residues. CDR1 is GTSNPN and CDR2 is SVGIG in the germline V gene (reference sequence). Primers for the PCR totalled 60 Vbeta and 13 Jbeta. The assay was immunoSEQ multiplex PCR, and TCRdb's table has in-frame clones only and misses some. The repertoire holds 150,000 to 200,000 clones, roughly 79% seen once, with about 7.4% in the top ten. The sample is drawn from a study of cytomegalovirus exposure and HLA in healthy donors. Whole-study results and caveats: What TCR beta sequences reportedly achieved was accurate prediction of HLA-A and HLA-B alleles in most subjects.

The source is a male donor in good health and CMV-seropositive. V usage is TRBV30 and J usage is TRBJ1-1, with D hard to call. Sample: PBMCs. Written as DNA, the CDR3 is TGTGCCTGGAGTCCGGCCCTGGGAGTCACTGAAGCTTTCTTT. As protein: CAWSPALGVTEAFF. Combining the CDR3 with reference TRBV30 and TRBJ1-1 gives the whole variable domain SQTIHQWPATLVQPVGSPLSLECTVEGTSNPNLYWYRQAAGRGLQLLFYSVGIGQISSEVPQNLSASRPQDRQFILSSKKLLLSDSGFYLCAWSPALGVTEAFFGQGTRLTVV.